This T cell receptor (beta chain) is from a study of blood T cell repertoires in COVID-19. The table came from immunoSEQ multiplex PCR; TCRdb's copy has only in-frame clones and leaves some out. This table holds 200,000 or so clones, approximately 88% found once. Between the trimmed V and J ends, which lost 6 bases and 1 base, there was a span of 24 bases. The CDR3 length is 18 residues. Per the germline V gene, CDR1 is MNHEY and CDR2 is SMNVEV (reference sequence). The source of this sequence is a woman under 30 who had recovered from COVID-19. The chain is built from TRBV27 and TRBJ2-5; TRBD2 is a possible D gene (5 bases). The sequencing sample was made of PBMCs or T cells enriched from blood (not recorded which). The CDR3 nucleotides are TGTGCCAGCAGACAATACCCGTCCTTCTCTAGCAGCCAAGAGACCCAGTACTTC. Its translation is CASRQYPSFSSSQETQYF.